A selection of T cell receptor beta chains follows, all from one sample in a study of sequential checkpoint blockade in melanoma. The data were produced by immunoSEQ multiplex PCR, yet TCRdb's version contains in-frame clones alone and is incomplete. The data contain over 5,000 clones, about 90% of them singletons. The sample here was CD8+ T cells sorted from blood (inferred from file names), taken from a patient given nivolumab and ipilimumab in sequence. The source of these receptors is a human donor with melanoma. Each CDR3 is given with its conserved first and last residue. The D gene is left open where the match is weak. For some rows the clone size is stated as once, few or many, or as a class when expanded; others skip it.

J: TRBJ2-3
size: .
V: TRBV7-6
D: TRBD2
CDR3: CASSGLAGPDTQYF
DNA: TGTGCCAGCAGCGGACTAGCGGGACCAGATACGCAGTATTTT

J: TRBJ1-1
size: .
V: TRBV6-6
D: .
CDR3: CASRLADYTEAFF
DNA: TGTGCCAGCAGGCTCGCGGACTACACTGAAGCTTTCTTT

J: TRBJ2-2
size: .
V: TRBV19
D: .
CDR3: CASSIGAGRTGELFF
DNA: TGTGCCAGTAGTATCGGGGCAGGGAGGACCGGGGAGCTGTTTTTT

J: TRBJ2-5
size: .
V: TRBV10-3
D: .
CDR3: CAISESGGLQGPYF
DNA: TGTGCCATCAGTGAGTCTGGGGGACTACAGGGTCCCTACTTC

J: TRBJ2-1
size: .
V: TRBV27
D: .
CDR3: CASRPPGSNANEQFF
DNA: TGTGCCAGCAGGCCTCCGGGATCTAACGCCAATGAGCAGTTCTTC

J: TRBJ1-1
size: .
V: TRBV27
D: .
CDR3: CASSFQGNTEAFF
DNA: TGTGCCAGCAGTTTTCAGGGGAACACTGAAGCTTTCTTT

J: TRBJ2-1
size: .
V: TRBV10-3
D: .
CDR3: CAISEVSGGDEQFF
DNA: TGTGCCATCAGTGAGGTCTCAGGAGGGGATGAGCAGTTCTTC

J: TRBJ2-2
size: .
V: TRBV5-1
D: TRBD1
CDR3: CASSGGTGMLGELFF
DNA: TGCGCCAGCAGCGGAGGGACAGGGATGTTAGGGGAGCTGTTTTTT

J: TRBJ2-7
size: .
V: TRBV9
D: .
CDR3: CASSVSPDYPYEQYF
DNA: TGTGCCAGCAGCGTATCCCCGGACTACCCCTACGAGCAGTACTTC

J: TRBJ2-6
size: .
V: TRBV23-1
D: .
CDR3: CASSHGPLRNKSRANVLTF
DNA: TGCGCCAGCAGTCATGGGCCGCTACGCAACAAAAGTCGGGCCAACGTCCTGACTTTC

J: TRBJ2-1
size: .
V: TRBV6-1
D: .
CDR3: CASSERAYNEQFF
DNA: TGTGCCAGCAGTGAGAGGGCCTACAATGAGCAGTTCTTC

J: TRBJ2-7
size: .
V: TRBV4-1
D: .
CDR3: CASSQVRNYEQYF
DNA: TGCGCCAGCAGCCAAGTCAGGAACTACGAGCAGTACTTC

J: TRBJ2-1
size: .
V: TRBV19
D: TRBD2
CDR3: CASSMSSGPYNEQFF
DNA: TGTGCCAGTAGTATGTCTAGCGGGCCCTACAATGAGCAGTTCTTC

J: TRBJ2-7
size: .
V: TRBV7-2
D: TRBD2
CDR3: CASSAGLAGAYEQYF
DNA: TGTGCCAGCAGCGCGGGGCTAGCGGGAGCCTACGAGCAGTACTTC

J: TRBJ2-7
size: .
V: TRBV7-9
D: .
CDR3: CASRSGSSYEQYF
DNA: TGTGCCAGCAGGAGTGGTAGCTCCTACGAGCAGTACTTC

J: TRBJ1-1
size: .
V: TRBV27
D: .
CDR3: CASSPPYIDRPGWNTEAFF
DNA: TGTGCCAGCAGTCCCCCCTATATTGACCGGCCCGGGTGGAACACTGAAGCTTTCTTT

J: TRBJ2-5
size: once
V: TRBV9
D: TRBD1
CDR3: CASSATGLEETQYF
DNA: TGTGCCAGCAGCGCGACAGGGCTTGAAGAGACCCAGTACTTC

J: TRBJ2-1
size: .
V: TRBV15
D: TRBD2
CDR3: CATSRDRAGGPMNEQFF
DNA: TGTGCCACCAGCAGAGATCGGGCGGGAGGGCCCATGAATGAGCAGTTCTTC

J: TRBJ1-2
size: .
V: TRBV5-1
D: TRBD1
CDR3: CASSETGGQQGYTF
DNA: TGCGCCAGCAGCGAGACAGGGGGCCAACAGGGCTACACCTTC

J: TRBJ1-2
size: .
V: TRBV6-6
D: .
CDR3: CVSSESRGANYGYTF
DNA: TGTGTCAGCAGTGAGTCGCGGGGGGCGAACTATGGCTACACCTTC

J: TRBJ2-2
size: .
V: TRBV14
D: TRBD1
CDR3: CASSQTGARGGELFF
DNA: TGTGCCAGCAGCCAGACAGGGGCCCGGGGCGGGGAGCTGTTTTTT

J: TRBJ2-1
size: .
V: TRBV19
D: TRBD2
CDR3: CASSRTSGSLNEQFF
DNA: TGTGCCAGTAGTCGGACTAGCGGGAGTCTTAATGAGCAGTTCTTC